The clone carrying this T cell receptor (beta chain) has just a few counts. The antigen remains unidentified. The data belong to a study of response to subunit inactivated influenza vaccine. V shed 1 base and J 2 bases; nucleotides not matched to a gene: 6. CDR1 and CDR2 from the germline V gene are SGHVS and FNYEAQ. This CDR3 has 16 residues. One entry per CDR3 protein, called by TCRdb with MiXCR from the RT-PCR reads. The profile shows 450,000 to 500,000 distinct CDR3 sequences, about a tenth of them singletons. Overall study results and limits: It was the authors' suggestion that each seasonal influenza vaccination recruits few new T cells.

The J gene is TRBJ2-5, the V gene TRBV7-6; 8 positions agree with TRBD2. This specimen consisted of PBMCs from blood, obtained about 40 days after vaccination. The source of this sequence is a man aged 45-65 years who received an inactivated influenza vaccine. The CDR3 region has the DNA TGTGCCAGCAGCTTAGGGCGGGGGGCTGGGCAAGAGACCCAGTACTTC. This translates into CASSLGRGAGQETQYF.